This TCR beta chain was found in a study of regulatory T cells in long-lasting Graves disease. Time point given: newly diagnosed GD, antithyroid drugs for less than 3 months. Generation of the TCR library employed RNA extracted from PBMCs. This clonotype was recorded at least ten times. The junction had 6 bases not matched to a gene; V was cut back by 6 bases and J by 0 bases. The germline V gene encodes CDR1 SNHLY and CDR2 FYNNEI. CDR3 length: 15 residues. Building the TCR beta libraries relied on iRepertoire HTBI primers, and CDR3 regions underwent Arm-PCR. MiXCR, run by TCRdb on the multiplex PCR reads, gives a single entry per CDR3 protein. The sample lists 420,000 or so distinct CDR3 sequences; around 15% were seen once. Another study also made use of these data, one on T cells in Graves' hyperthyroidism and ophthalmopathy.

This TCR was sampled from a woman aged 18 to 35 with Graves disease. The V call is TRBV2, the J call TRBJ1-2, with TRBD1 matching over 8 bases. The sequencing used peripheral blood mononuclear cells (PBMCs), collected at new diagnosis, from a patient treated with antithyroid drugs. The CDR3 DNA sequence: TGTGCCAGCAGCCCTTACAGGGGGACTAACTATGGCTACACCTTC. It encodes CASSPYRGTNYGYTF.